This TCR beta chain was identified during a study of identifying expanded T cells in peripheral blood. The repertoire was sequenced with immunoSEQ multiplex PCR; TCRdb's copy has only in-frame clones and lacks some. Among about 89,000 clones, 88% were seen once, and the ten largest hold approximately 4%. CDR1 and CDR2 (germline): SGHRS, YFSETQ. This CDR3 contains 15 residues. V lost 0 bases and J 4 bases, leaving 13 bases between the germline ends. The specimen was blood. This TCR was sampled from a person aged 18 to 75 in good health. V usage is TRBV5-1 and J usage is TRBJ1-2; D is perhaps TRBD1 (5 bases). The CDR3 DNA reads TGCGCCAGCAGCTTGGCCGATGGGGGTTCCTATGGCTACACCTTC. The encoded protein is CASSLADGGSYGYTF.